Given below is one TCR beta chain in context. The data were obtained in a study of T cells in localized non-small cell lung cancer. Assay: immunoSEQ multiplex PCR; the TCRdb copy retains only in-frame clones and omits some. The sample yields roughly 15,000 clones, 75% to 90% seen once. The clonotype was recovered from a woman between 40 and 69 years old with stage I lung adenocarcinoma. Sequenced here: peripheral blood, sampled before any cancer treatment.

CDR3 region: CASSQMGQGNSPLHF. The CDR3 region has the DNA TGTGCCAGCAGCCAAATGGGACAGGGTAATTCACCCCTCCACTTT. The genes are TRBV14 and TRBJ1-6; TRBD1 matches at 9 bases. V dropped 2 bases and J dropped 6; count of bases not matched to a gene: 2. This CDR3 comprises 15 residues. Germline CDR1 reads SGHDN; CDR2 reads FVKESK.